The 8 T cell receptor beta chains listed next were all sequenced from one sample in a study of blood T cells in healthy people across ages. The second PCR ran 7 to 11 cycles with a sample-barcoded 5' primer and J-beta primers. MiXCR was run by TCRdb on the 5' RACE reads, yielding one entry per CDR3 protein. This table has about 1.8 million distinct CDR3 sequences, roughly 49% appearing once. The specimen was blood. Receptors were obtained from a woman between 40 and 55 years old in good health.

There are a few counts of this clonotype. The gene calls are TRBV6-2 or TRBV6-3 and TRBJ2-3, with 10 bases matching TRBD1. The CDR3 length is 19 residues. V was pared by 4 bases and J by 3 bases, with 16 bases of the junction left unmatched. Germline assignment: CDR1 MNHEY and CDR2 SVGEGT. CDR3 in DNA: TGTGCCAGCAGTTTCCCGGACAGGGGGTTGAAATCTGGGACAGATACGCAGTATTTT. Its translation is CASSFPDRGLKSGTDTQYF.

CDR3 DNA: TGTGCCAGCAGTTACCTGACAGACCAAGAGACCCAGTACTTC. This translates into CASSYLTDQETQYF. The chain couples TRBV6-2 or TRBV6-3 to TRBJ2-5, with TRBD1 as a possible D gene (5 bases). Germline CDR1 reads MNHEY; CDR2 reads SVGEGT. V was trimmed by 2 bases and J by 0 bases, leaving 7 bases between them. There are 14 residues in the CDR3.

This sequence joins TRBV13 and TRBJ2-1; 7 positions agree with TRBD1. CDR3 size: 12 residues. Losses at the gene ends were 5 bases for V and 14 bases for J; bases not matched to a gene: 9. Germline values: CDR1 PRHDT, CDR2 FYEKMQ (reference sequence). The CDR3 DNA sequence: TGTGCCAGCAGCCTCGGTAGGGGGCTGGAGTTCTTC. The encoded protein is CASSLGRGLEFF.

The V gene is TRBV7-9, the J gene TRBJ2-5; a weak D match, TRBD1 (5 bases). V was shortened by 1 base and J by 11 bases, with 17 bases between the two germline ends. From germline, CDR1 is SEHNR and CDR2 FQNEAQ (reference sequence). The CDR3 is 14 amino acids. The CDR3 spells CASSLVGAVKEQYF. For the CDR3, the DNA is TGTGCCAGCAGCTTAGTTGGGGCGGTTAAAGAGCAGTACTTC.

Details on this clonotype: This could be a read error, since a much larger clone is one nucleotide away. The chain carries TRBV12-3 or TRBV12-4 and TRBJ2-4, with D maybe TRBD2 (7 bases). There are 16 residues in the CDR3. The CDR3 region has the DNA TGTGCCAGCAGTTTCGGTCGGGGGGCAGTAAAAAACAGTCAGTACTTC. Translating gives CASSFGRGAVKNSQYF.

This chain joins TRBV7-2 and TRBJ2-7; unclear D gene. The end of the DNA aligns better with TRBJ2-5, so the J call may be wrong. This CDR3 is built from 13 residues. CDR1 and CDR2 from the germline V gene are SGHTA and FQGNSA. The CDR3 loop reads CASSETKKVTQYF. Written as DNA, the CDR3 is TGTGCCAGCAGCGAGACAAAGAAAGTGACCCAGTACTTC.

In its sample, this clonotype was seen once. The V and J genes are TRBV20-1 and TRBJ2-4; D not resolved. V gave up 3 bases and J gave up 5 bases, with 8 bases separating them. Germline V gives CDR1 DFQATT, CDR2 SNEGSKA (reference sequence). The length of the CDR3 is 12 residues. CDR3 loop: CSASRGENIQYF. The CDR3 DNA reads TGCAGTGCTAGTCGAGGAGAAAACATTCAGTACTTC.

The chain's CDR3 is CSVAGPPLNEQYF. CDR3 sequence (DNA): TGCAGCGTTGCTGGACCGCCTTTGAATGAGCAGTACTTC. The rearrangement joins TRBV29-1 to TRBJ2-5; D remains ambiguous. Germline V gene data show CDR1 as SQVTM and CDR2 as ANQGSEA. The CDR3 is 13 amino acids. Trimming took 4 bases from V and 11 from J, leaving 20 bases between them.